This entry is about one T cell receptor (beta chain). The antigen remains undetermined. The sample is drawn from a study of cytomegalovirus exposure and HLA in healthy donors. Study context: The approximately 110 validation repertoires used a platform that matched the one used for the roughly 700 first-cohort repertoires, as a later analysis reported.

Data came from immunoSEQ multiplex PCR; TCRdb stores just in-frame clones and leaves some out. The sample lists 300,000 to 350,000 clones, roughly 90% occurring once. Study-wide points: The study recorded some 160 TCR beta chains that were cytomegalovirus-associated.

There are 12 residues in the CDR3. V dropped 5 bases and J dropped 1 base, with 4 bases sitting between them. The germline V gene encodes CDR1 SEHNR and CDR2 FQNEAQ (reference sequence). V usage is TRBV7-9 and J usage is TRBJ2-3; D not certain. This TCR came from a man aged 25 to 40 in good health and CMV-seronegative. The source material was PBMCs. The CDR3 sequence: CASSPGTDTQYF. As DNA, the CDR3 is TGTGCCAGCAGCCCTGGCACAGATACGCAGTATTTT. The full variable domain, with the rest looked up from reference TRBV7-9 and TRBJ2-3, is DTGVSQNPRHKITKRGQNVTFRCDPISEHNRLYWYRQTLGQGPEFLTYFQNEAQLEKSRLLSDRFSAERPKGSFSTLEIQRTEQGDSAMYLCASSPGTDTQYFGPGTRLTVL.